The 4 T cell receptor beta chains below come from one sample, sequenced in a study of shared clonotypes between healthy human individuals. Method: immunoSEQ multiplex PCR; TCRdb's copy keeps in-frame clones and lacks some. The sample carries 1 million to 1.3 million clones, about 80% recorded once. Material: memory CD4+ T cells from PBMCs. Documented subset: CD45RA-negative fraction. Every receptor here comes from a man between 18 and 35 years old in good health. Some clones in this sample may be carry-over from other donors' samples.

This clone was recorded only once. The rearrangement uses TRBV7-9 and TRBJ2-2, with a possible D match to TRBD1 (6 bases). Trimming took off 11 bases at V and 3 bases at J, with 16 bases between the two ends. The CDR3 loop spans 14 amino acids. Germline V gene data show CDR1 as SEHNR and CDR2 as FQNEAQ (reference sequence). The CDR3 bases are TGTGCCGGGGGCCGGGATGGAGACACCGGGGAGCTGTTTTTT. Its translation is CAGGRDGDTGELFF.

This chain uses TRBV5-1 with TRBJ2-1; D unresolved. The CDR3 runs 13 residues. V lost 0 bases and J 7 bases, leaving 8 bases between the germline ends. Germline loops: CDR1 SGHRS, CDR2 YFSETQ. The CDR3 region has the DNA TGCGCCAGCAGCTTGGGCGTGGGAAATGAGCAGTTCTTC. Translated, it gives CASSLGVGNEQFF.

The rearrangement joins TRBV15 to TRBJ2-1, with no clear D. There are 14 residues in the CDR3. With 6 bases removed from V and 6 bases from J, the gap between germline ends came to 15 bases. From germline, CDR1 is LNHNV and CDR2 YYDKDF (reference sequence). CDR3 loop: CATRGSGWGNEQFF. In DNA, the CDR3 is TGTGCCACCAGGGGGTCAGGATGGGGCAATGAGCAGTTCTTC.

This chain links TRBV30 with TRBJ1-3; perhaps TRBD1 as D (5 bases). The CDR3 runs 13 residues. The ends were cut back, 2 bases at V and 1 base at J, with 6 bases in the middle. Germline loops: CDR1 GTSNPN, CDR2 SVGIG (reference sequence). The CDR3: CAWSRQSGNTIYF. CDR3 sequence (DNA): TGTGCCTGGAGTCGACAGTCTGGAAACACCATATATTTT.